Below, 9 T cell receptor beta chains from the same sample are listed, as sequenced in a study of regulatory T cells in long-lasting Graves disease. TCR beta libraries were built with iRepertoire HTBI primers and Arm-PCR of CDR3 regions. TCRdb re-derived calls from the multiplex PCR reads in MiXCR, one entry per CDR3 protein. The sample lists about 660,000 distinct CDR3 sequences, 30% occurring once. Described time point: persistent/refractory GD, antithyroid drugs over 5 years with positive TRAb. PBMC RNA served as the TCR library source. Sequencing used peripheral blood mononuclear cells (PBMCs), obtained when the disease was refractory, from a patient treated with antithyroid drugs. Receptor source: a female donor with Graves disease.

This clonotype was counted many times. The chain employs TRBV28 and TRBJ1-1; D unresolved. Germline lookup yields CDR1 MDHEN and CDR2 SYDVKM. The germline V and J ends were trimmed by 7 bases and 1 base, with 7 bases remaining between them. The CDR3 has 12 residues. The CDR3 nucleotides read TGTGCCAGCACCCTGGGGAACACTGAAGCTTTCTTT. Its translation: CASTLGNTEAFF.

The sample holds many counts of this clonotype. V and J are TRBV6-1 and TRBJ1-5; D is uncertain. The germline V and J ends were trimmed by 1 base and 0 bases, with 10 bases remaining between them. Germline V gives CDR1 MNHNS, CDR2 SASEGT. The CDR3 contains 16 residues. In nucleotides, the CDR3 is TGTGCCAGCAGTGAAGGGCAGGTTTATAGCAATCAGCCCCAGCATTTT. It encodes CASSEGQVYSNQPQHF.

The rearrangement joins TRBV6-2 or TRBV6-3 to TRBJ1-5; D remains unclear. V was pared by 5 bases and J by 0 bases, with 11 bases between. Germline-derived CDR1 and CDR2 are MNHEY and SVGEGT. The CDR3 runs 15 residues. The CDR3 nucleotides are TGTGCCAGCAGTCAATTTACACTTAGCAATCAGCCCCAGCATTTT. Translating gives CASSQFTLSNQPQHF.

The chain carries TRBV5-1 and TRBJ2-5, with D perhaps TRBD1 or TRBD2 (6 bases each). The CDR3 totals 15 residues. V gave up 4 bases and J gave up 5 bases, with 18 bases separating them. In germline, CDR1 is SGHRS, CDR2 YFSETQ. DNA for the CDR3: TGCGCCAGCAGCGTAGCTTCAGGGGCGGGGGAGACCCAGTACTTC. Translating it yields CASSVASGAGETQYF.

The CDR3 nucleotides are TGTGCCAGCAGTGAGAGTTGGCGGTCGCAAGAGACCCAGTACTTC. It yields the protein CASSESWRSQETQYF. The chain joins TRBV25-1 to TRBJ2-5; D ambiguous. V lost 3 bases and J 2 bases, leaving 13 bases between the germline ends. This CDR3 is built from 15 residues. Germline-derived CDR1 and CDR2 are MGHDK and SYGVNS.

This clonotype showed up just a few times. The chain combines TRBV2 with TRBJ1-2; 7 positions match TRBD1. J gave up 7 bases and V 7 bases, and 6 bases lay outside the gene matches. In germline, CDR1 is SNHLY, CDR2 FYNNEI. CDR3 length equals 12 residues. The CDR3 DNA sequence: TGTGCCAGCAAGGGCAGGGGGGTTGGCTACACCTTC. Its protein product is CASKGRGVGYTF.

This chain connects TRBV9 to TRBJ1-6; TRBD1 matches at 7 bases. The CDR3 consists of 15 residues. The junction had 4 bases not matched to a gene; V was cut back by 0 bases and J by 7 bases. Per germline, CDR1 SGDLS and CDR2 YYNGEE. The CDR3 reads CASSVGQGLNSPLHF. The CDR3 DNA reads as TGTGCCAGCAGCGTAGGACAGGGCCTCAATTCACCCCTCCACTTT.

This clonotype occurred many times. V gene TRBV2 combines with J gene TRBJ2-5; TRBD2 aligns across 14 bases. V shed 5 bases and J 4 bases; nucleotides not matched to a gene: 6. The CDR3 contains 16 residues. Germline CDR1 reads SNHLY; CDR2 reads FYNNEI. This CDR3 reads CASSPTSGRAGETQYF. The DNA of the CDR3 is TGTGCCAGCAGTCCGACTAGCGGGAGGGCGGGAGAGACCCAGTACTTC.

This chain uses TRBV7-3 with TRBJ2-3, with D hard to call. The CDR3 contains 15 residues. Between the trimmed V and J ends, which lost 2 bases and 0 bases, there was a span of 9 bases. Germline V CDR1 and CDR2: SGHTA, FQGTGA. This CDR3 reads CASSLFKSSTDTQYF. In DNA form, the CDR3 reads TGTGCCAGCAGCTTATTCAAGTCTAGCACAGATACGCAGTATTTT.